A single TCR beta chain is shown here with its context. This record belongs to a study of sequential checkpoint blockade in melanoma. About the study: First-line arms were nivolumab then ipilimumab, or the reverse, randomized 1:1. Both treatment sequences were followed by maintenance nivolumab.

Libraries were prepared by immunoSEQ multiplex PCR; TCRdb keeps only in-frame clonotypes and omits some of them. The table lists around 41,000 clones, roughly 88% of them singletons. The CDR3 has 12 residues. V lost 4 bases and J lost 7, with 7 bases in between. CDR1 is SGHVS and CDR2 is FNYEAQ in the germline V gene. Treatment meaning: randomized to nivolumab then ipilimumab (arm A) or the reverse (arm B). Live CD3+CD8+ CD19− CD56− cells were sorted from PBMCs. This specimen consisted of CD8+ T cells sorted from blood (inferred from file names), obtained from a patient given nivolumab and ipilimumab in sequence. The receptor was isolated from a human donor with melanoma. This chain uses TRBV7-6 with TRBJ1-4; D is undetermined. CDR3 nucleotides: TGTGCCAGCAGCTACCGGGGTGAAAAACTGTTTTTT. Translated: CASSYRGEKLFF.